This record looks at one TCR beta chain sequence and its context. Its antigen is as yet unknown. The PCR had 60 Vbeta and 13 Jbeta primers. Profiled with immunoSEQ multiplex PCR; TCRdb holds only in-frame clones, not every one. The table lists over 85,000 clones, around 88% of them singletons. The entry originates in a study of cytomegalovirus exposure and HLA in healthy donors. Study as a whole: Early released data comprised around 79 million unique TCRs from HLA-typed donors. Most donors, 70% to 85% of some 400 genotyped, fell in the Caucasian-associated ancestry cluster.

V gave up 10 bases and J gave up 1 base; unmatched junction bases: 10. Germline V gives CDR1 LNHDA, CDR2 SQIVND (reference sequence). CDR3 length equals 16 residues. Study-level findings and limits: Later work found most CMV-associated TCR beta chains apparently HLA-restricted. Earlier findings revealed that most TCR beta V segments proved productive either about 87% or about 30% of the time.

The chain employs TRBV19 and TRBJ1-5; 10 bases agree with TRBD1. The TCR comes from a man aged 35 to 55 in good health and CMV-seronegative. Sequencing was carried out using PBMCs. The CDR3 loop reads CATMNRDRGSNQPQHF. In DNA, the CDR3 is TGTGCCACTATGAACCGGGACAGGGGCAGCAATCAGCCCCAGCATTTT.